Below are 26 T cell receptor beta chains sequenced from a single sample in a study of blood T cells in healthy people across ages. Using a J-beta primer mix together with a sample-barcoded 5' primer, a second PCR was run for 7 to 11 cycles. MiXCR, applied by TCRdb to the 5' RACE reads, yields one record per CDR3 protein. The sample includes over 550,000 distinct CDR3 sequences, about 28% of them seen just once. Sequencing was done on a sample of blood. These receptors all stem from a woman older than 75 in good health.

This clonotype was observed at least ten times. The chain uses TRBV20-1 and TRBJ2-5; the D is unclear. The CDR3 is made up of 13 amino acids. CDR1 and CDR2 from the germline V gene are DFQATT and SNEGSKA (reference sequence). The ends were cut back, 4 bases at V and 5 bases at J, with 14 bases in the middle. CDR3 in amino acids: CSATKSARETQYF. In nucleotides, the CDR3 is TGCAGTGCTACAAAATCCGCCCGGGAGACCCAGTACTTC.

This clonotype was seen at least ten times. The chain recombines TRBV6-5 with TRBJ2-5, with no clear D. V was trimmed by 5 bases and J by 3 bases, leaving 13 bases between them. CDR1 is MNHEY, CDR2 SVGAGI, per germline. This CDR3 region has 14 residues. The CDR3 DNA reads TGTGCCAGCAGTCCAAGACATAACGAAGAGACCCAGTACTTC. Translating gives CASSPRHNEETQYF.

The V and J genes are TRBV10-3 and TRBJ2-5; weak D call: TRBD2 (6 bases). V was pared by 4 bases and J by 11 bases, with 20 bases between. Germline V CDR1 and CDR2: ENHRY, SYGVKD. The CDR3 contains 14 residues. The CDR3 here is CAISGIGEVGEQYF. For the CDR3, the DNA is TGTGCCATCAGTGGAATCGGGGAGGTCGGAGAGCAGTACTTC.

This clonotype was seen ten or more times. This rearrangement joins TRBV4-1 to TRBJ2-1; either TRBD1 or TRBD2 may supply D (5 bases each). Trimming took off 0 bases at V and 7 bases at J, with 16 bases between the two ends. In germline, CDR1 is MGHRA, CDR2 YSYEKL. This CDR3 comprises 16 residues. The CDR3 protein is CASSQEPPGRSNEQFF. CDR3 in DNA: TGCGCCAGCAGCCAAGAGCCACCGGGACGGAGTAATGAGCAGTTCTTC.

The V and J genes are TRBV29-1 and TRBJ2-5; D is tentatively TRBD1 or TRBD2 (5 bases each). CDR3 length: 18 residues. Trimming shortened V by 5 bases and J by 11 bases, and 36 bases separated the two germline ends. The germline CDR1 and CDR2 sequences are SQVTM and ANQGSEA. This CDR3 is CSVWGISSQTSSHNEQYF. The DNA for the CDR3 is TGCAGCGTTTGGGGGATAAGTTCTCAAACGAGCTCCCACAATGAGCAGTACTTC. The whole variable domain, filled in from reference TRBV29-1 and TRBJ2-5, reads SAVISQKPSRDICQRGTSLTIQCQVDSQVTMMFWYRQQPGQSLTLIATANQGSEATYESGFVIDKFPISRPNLTFSTLTVSNMSPEDSSIYLCSVWGISSQTSSHNEQYFGPGTRLLVL.

This clonotype was observed many times. The chain carries TRBV18 and TRBJ2-1; 12 bases agree with TRBD2. The trim removed 4 bases at V and 4 bases at J, leaving 5 bases unmatched. Germline V gene lookup returns CDR1 KGHSH and CDR2 LQKENI. The CDR3 is 16 residues long. CDR3 in DNA: TGTGCCAGCTCACGACCTAGCGGGGGGGCTTACAATGAGCAGTTCTTC. Protein sequence: CASSRPSGGAYNEQFF.

The V and J genes are TRBV5-6 and TRBJ1-3; the match to TRBD1 covers 8 bases. Germline V gives CDR1 SGHDT, CDR2 YYEEEE. The CDR3 consists of 16 residues. Trimming cost V 4 bases and J 3 bases; bases outside gene matches: 9. This chain's CDR3 is CASSLLAGGNGNTIYF. Written as DNA, the CDR3 is TGTGCCAGCAGCCTTCTTGCAGGGGGCAATGGAAACACCATATATTTT.

V is TRBV20-1 and J is TRBJ2-1; 9 nucleotides match TRBD2. Germline assignment: CDR1 DFQATT and CDR2 SNEGSKA (reference sequence). This CDR3 spans 17 amino acids. The V segment lost 5 bases and the J segment 7 bases; nucleotides outside the gene matches: 18. CDR3 DNA: TGCAGTGCTGACGGCCCCGGGTGGCGGGGGGGAAGGAATGAGCAGTTCTTC. This translates into CSADGPGWRGGRNEQFF.

This clonotype was found many times. V is TRBV7-2 and J is TRBJ2-5; TRBD2 agrees at 9 bases. The CDR3 extends over 15 amino acids. J gave up 4 bases and V 6 bases, and 9 bases lay outside the gene matches. The germline V gene has CDR1 SGHTA and CDR2 FQGNSA. CDR3 DNA sequence: TGTGCCAGCAGTAACCTAGCGGGGCCGGGAGAGACCCAGTACTTC. This translates into CASSNLAGPGETQYF.

A note on this clonotype: A much larger clone sits a single nucleotide away, making a read error possible. The chain couples TRBV12-5 to TRBJ1-5, with D perhaps TRBD1 (6 bases). This CDR3 has 15 amino acids. In germline, CDR1 is LGHNT, CDR2 FRNRAP. The CDR3 spells CASGLRETGHQSQHF. CDR3 nucleotide sequence: TGTGCTAGTGGTTTGCGCGAGACAGGTCATCAGTCCCAGCATTTT.

This clonotype was observed a single time. The J gene is TRBJ2-1, the V gene TRBV5-1; D is possibly TRBD1 (5 bases). Deletions cut 4 bases from V and 0 bases from J, with 11 bases between. Germline CDR1 and CDR2: SGHRS and YFSETQ. CDR3 size: 15 residues. This chain's CDR3 is CASSPIQVSYNEQFF. CDR3 in DNA: TGCGCCAGCAGCCCCATACAGGTCTCCTACAATGAGCAGTTCTTC. Supplemented by reference TRBV5-1 and TRBJ2-1, the full variable domain reads KAGVTQTPRYLIKTRGQQVTLSCSPISGHRSVSWYQQTPGQGLQFLFEYFSETQRNKGNFPGRFSGRQFSNSRSEMNVSTLELGDSALYLCASSPIQVSYNEQFFGPGTRLTVL.

The chain is built from TRBV7-2 and TRBJ2-2; 8 bases are a match to TRBD1. V was pared by 6 bases and J by 1 base, with 4 bases of the junction left unmatched. CDR3 length: 15 amino acids. Germline lookup yields CDR1 SGHTA and CDR2 FQGNSA. The CDR3 coding sequence is TGTGCCAGCAGGCCCGGACAGGGGAACACCGGGGAGCTGTTTTTT. The encoded protein is CASRPGQGNTGELFF.

V is TRBV3-1 and J is TRBJ1-1; D call uncertain. CDR3 length: 15 amino acids. The V and J ends lost 4 bases and 0 bases respectively, with 12 bases between them. Germline CDR1 reads LGHDT; CDR2 reads YNNKEL (reference sequence). CDR3 nucleotide sequence: TGTGCCAGCAGCCTTTACCGTTTCATGAACACTGAAGCTTTCTTT. This encodes CASSLYRFMNTEAFF.

This clonotype was picked up a small number of times. CDR3 residues: CSARTGTSYNEQYF. The DNA of the CDR3 is TGCAGTGCTAGGACTGGTACATCCTACAATGAGCAGTACTTC. The chain joins TRBV20-1 to TRBJ2-1; D remains unclear. The J call may be wrong; the DNA end is better matched by TRBJ2-7. The CDR3 has 14 residues. Germline V gene data show CDR1 as DFQATT and CDR2 as SNEGSKA (reference sequence).

This clonotype was recorded at least ten times. CDR3 nucleotide sequence: TGTGCCAGCGGTCCCTTTTTAGGCCGGGTCAATGAGCAGTTCTTC. Its translation is CASGPFLGRVNEQFF. V is TRBV7-3 and J is TRBJ2-1, with D unclear. The V gene lost 8 bases and the J gene lost 6 bases, with 20 bases spanning the gap. The CDR3 has 15 residues. Looked up from germline, CDR1 is SGHTA and CDR2 is FQGTGA.

This clonotype was counted ten times or more. The chain carries TRBV11-2 and TRBJ2-1, with TRBD2 identical over 9 bases. Looked up from germline, CDR1 is SGHAT and CDR2 is FQNNGV. V shed 2 bases, J shed 8 bases, and the junction held 10 bases outside the gene matches. The CDR3 sequence is 16 residues long. CDR3 protein: CASSLRAGGVTDEQFF. The CDR3 DNA reads as TGTGCCAGCAGCTTACGGGCGGGGGGGGTGACAGATGAGCAGTTCTTC.

V and J are TRBV28 and TRBJ1-2; possibly TRBD1 for D (6 bases). The CDR3 covers 13 residues. CDR1 is MDHEN, CDR2 SYDVKM, per germline. The V end lost 4 bases, the J end lost 6 bases, and 12 bases lay between the germline ends. In DNA form, the CDR3 reads TGTGCCAGCAGTTCCCGCCCAGGGGATGGCTACACCTTC. It encodes CASSSRPGDGYTF.

This clonotype was observed many times. The J gene is TRBJ1-2, the V gene TRBV3-1; 8 bases line up with TRBD1. V dropped 5 bases and J dropped 2; count of bases not matched to a gene: 10. Germline CDR1 is LGHDT and CDR2 is YNNKEL (reference sequence). The CDR3 runs to 16 residues. This CDR3 is CASSTQRGTGNYGYTF. The CDR3 nucleotides read TGTGCCAGCAGCACCCAACGAGGGACAGGCAACTATGGCTACACCTTC.

This clonotype was found many times. The V gene is TRBV24-1, the J gene TRBJ2-5; possibly TRBD1 for D (6 bases). The germline gives CDR1 KGHDR, CDR2 SFDVKD. V lost 3 bases and J 0 bases, leaving 19 bases between the germline ends. The CDR3 is 18 residues long. CDR3 nucleotide sequence: TGTGCCACCAGTGATCCCGTGGACAGTAACTTGTACCAAGAGACCCAGTACTTC. Amino acid sequence: CATSDPVDSNLYQETQYF.

The sample holds a few counts of this clonotype. The chain is built from TRBV6-5 and TRBJ2-5; D is perhaps TRBD1 (6 bases). The end of the DNA aligns better with TRBJ2-7, so the J call may be wrong. Germline V gene lookup returns CDR1 MNHEY and CDR2 SVGAGI. This CDR3 spans 17 amino acids. The CDR3 sequence: CASSYSSPGERCYEQYF. The CDR3 DNA sequence: TGTGCCAGCAGTTATTCCTCCCCAGGGGAAAGATGTTACGAGCAGTACTTC.

Points on this clonotype: A much more abundant neighbour one base away suggests this may be a read error. J is TRBJ2-2 and V is TRBV4-2; no firm D call. Looked up from germline, CDR1 is LGHNA and CDR2 is YNFKEQ. The CDR3 is 13 residues long. CDR3 coding DNA: TGTGCCAGCAACCAAGATCTCAACGGGGAGCTGTTTTTT. Its protein product is CASNQDLNGELFF.

This clonotype was seen ten or more times. The rearrangement joins TRBV4-1 to TRBJ1-1; tentatively, D is TRBD1 (5 bases). This CDR3 is built from 15 residues. Germline V gene data show CDR1 as MGHRA and CDR2 as YSYEKL. V lost 0 bases and J 4 bases, leaving 12 bases between the germline ends. The CDR3 nucleotides are TGCGCCAGCAGCCAAGAGCGGGGCTCGGGCACTGAAGCTTTCTTT. Amino acids: CASSQERGSGTEAFF.

V and J are TRBV7-9 and TRBJ2-1; TRBD2 agrees at 10 bases. The CDR3 spans 15 residues. CDR1 is SEHNR and CDR2 is FQNEAQ in the germline V gene (reference sequence). J lost 2 bases, V lost 4 bases, and 2 bases had no gene match. The CDR3, as DNA: TGTGCCAGCAGCTCCGGGACTAGCGCCTACAATGAGCAGTTCTTC. This codes for CASSSGTSAYNEQFF.

This clonotype has a count of ten or more. CDR3 coding DNA: TGTGCCAGCAGCTTTACGACTAGCGGGGGGGCCTCCTCCTACGAGCAGTACTTC. Translation gives CASSFTTSGGASSYEQYF. The V gene is TRBV7-2, the J gene TRBJ2-7, with 14 bases fitting TRBD2. The J segment lost 0 bases and the V segment lost 3 bases, leaving 7 bases of the junction unmatched. This CDR3 comprises 18 residues. Germline V CDR1 and CDR2: SGHTA, FQGNSA.

The CDR3 DNA reads as TGTGCCAGCAGCGCAGGGACTTCCGGAGGAGAAAAACTGTTTTTT. It is translated as CASSAGTSGGEKLFF. The chain carries TRBV9 and TRBJ1-4; maybe TRBD1 (5 bases). V was trimmed by 3 bases and J by 8 bases, leaving 17 bases between them. The length of the CDR3 is 15 residues. Germline CDR1 SGDLS, CDR2 YYNGEE.

The V gene is TRBV6-5, the J gene TRBJ1-1; possibly TRBD1 for D (6 bases). The CDR3 runs 18 residues. Trimming took off 0 bases at V and 5 bases at J, with 22 bases between the two ends. Per germline, CDR1 MNHEY and CDR2 SVGAGI. In DNA form, the CDR3 reads TGTGCCAGCAGTTACTCGAAAAACCGGGGGGGCGGGCTTACTGAAGCTTTCTTT. Protein: CASSYSKNRGGGLTEAFF.